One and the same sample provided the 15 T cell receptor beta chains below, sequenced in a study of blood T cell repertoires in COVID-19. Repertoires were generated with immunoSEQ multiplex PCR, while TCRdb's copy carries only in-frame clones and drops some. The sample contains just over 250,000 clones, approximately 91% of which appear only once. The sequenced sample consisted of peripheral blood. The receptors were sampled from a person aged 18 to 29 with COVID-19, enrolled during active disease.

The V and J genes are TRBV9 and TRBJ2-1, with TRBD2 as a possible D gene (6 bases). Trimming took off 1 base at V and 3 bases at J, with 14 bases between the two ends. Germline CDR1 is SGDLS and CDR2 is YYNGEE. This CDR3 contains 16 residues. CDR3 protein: CASSVRFSGIYNEQFF. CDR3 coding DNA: TGTGCCAGCAGCGTACGGTTTAGCGGAATCTACAATGAGCAGTTCTTC.

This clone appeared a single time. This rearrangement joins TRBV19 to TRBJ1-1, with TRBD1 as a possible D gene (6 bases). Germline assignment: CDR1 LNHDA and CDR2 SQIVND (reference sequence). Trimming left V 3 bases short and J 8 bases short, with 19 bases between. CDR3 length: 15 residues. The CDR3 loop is CASSIATGPWSEAFF. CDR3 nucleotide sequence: TGTGCCAGTAGTATTGCGACAGGACCATGGAGCGAAGCTTTCTTT.

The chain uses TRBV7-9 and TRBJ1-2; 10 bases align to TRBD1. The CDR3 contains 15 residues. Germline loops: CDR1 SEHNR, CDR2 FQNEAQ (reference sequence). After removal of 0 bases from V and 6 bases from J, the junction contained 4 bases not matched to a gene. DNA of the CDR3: TGTGCCAGCAGCTTAGCGGGGACAGGGGCAGATGGCTACACCTTC. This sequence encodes CASSLAGTGADGYTF. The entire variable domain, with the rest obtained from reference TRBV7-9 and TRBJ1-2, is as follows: DTGVSQNPRHKITKRGQNVTFRCDPISEHNRLYWYRQTLGQGPEFLTYFQNEAQLEKSRLLSDRFSAERPKGSFSTLEIQRTEQGDSAMYLCASSLAGTGADGYTFGSGTRLTVV.

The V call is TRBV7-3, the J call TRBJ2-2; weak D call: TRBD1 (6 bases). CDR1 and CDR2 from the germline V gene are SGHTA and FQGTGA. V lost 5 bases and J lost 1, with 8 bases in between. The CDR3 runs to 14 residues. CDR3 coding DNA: TGTGCCAGCAGCCCGGGACAGAACACCGGGGAGCTGTTTTTT. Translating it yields CASSPGQNTGELFF.

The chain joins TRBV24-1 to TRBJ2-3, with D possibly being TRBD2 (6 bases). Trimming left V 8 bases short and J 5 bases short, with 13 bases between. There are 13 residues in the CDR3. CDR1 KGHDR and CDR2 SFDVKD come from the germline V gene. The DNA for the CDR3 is TGTGCCACCACCTCGGTGGAGGGAGATACGCAGTATTTT. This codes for CATTSVEGDTQYF.

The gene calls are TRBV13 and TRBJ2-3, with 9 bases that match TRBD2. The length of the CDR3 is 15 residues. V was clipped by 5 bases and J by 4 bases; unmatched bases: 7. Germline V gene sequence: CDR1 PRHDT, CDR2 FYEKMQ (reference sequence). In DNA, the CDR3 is TGTGCCAGCAGCCCAGCGGGAGGTAGGGCAGATACGCAGTATTTT. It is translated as CASSPAGGRADTQYF. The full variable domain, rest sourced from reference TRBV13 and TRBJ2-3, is AAGVIQSPRHLIKEKRETATLKCYPIPRHDTVYWYQQGPGQDPQFLISFYEKMQSDKGSIPDRFSAQQFSDYHSELNMSSLELGDSALYFCASSPAGGRADTQYFGPGTRLTVL.

CDR3 region: CASLRQGMSNQPQHF. CDR3 in DNA: TGTGCCAGCTTGAGGCAGGGGATGTCCAATCAGCCCCAGCATTTT. The V gene is TRBV5-8, the J gene TRBJ1-5; the D gene is possibly TRBD1 (6 bases). V shed 7 bases and J shed 3 bases, with 17 bases lying between them. The CDR3 runs 15 residues. In germline, CDR1 is SGHTS, CDR2 YDEGEE.

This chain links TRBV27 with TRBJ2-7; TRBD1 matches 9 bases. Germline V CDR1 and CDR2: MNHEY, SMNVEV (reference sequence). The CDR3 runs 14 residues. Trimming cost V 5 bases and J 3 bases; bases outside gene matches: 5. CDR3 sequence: CASSLPGQGYEQYF. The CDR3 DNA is TGTGCCAGCAGTCTTCCGGGACAGGGCTACGAGCAGTACTTC.

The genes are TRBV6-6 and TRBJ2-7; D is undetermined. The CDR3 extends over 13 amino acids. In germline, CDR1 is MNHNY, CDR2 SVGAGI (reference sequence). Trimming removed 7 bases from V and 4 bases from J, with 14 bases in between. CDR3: CASTRTTPYEQYF. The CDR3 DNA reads TGTGCCAGCACCCGAACAACACCTTACGAGCAGTACTTC.

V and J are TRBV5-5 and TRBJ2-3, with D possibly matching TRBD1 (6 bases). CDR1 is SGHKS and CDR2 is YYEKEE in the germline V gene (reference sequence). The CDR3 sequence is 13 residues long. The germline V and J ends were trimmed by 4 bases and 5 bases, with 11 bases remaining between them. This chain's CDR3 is CASSQSRGDTQYF. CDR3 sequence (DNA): TGTGCCAGCAGCCAGTCCAGGGGAGATACGCAGTATTTT.

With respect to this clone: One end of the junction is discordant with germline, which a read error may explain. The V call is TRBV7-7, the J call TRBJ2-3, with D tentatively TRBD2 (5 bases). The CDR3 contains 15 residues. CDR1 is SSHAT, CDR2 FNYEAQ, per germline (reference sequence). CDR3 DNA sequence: TGTGCTAGCAGCTTCCCAGCGGTTTCCCCAGATACGCAGTATTTT. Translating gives CASSFPAVSPDTQYF. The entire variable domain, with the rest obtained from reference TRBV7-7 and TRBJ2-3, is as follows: GAGVSQSPRYKVTKRGQDVTLRCDPISSHATLYWYQQALGQGPEFLTYFNYEAQPDKSGLPSDRFSAERPEGSISTLTIQRTEQRDSAMYRCASSFPAVSPDTQYFGPGTRLTVL.

For the CDR3, the DNA is TGTGCCATATCTAGCGGGTGGTACAATGAGCAGTTCTTC. Encoded protein: CAISSGWYNEQFF. The chain links TRBV19 to TRBJ2-1, with 8 bases aligning to TRBD2. CDR1 is LNHDA, CDR2 SQIVND, per germline (reference sequence). V shed 10 bases, J shed 4 bases, and the junction held 6 bases outside the gene matches. This CDR3 contains 13 residues.

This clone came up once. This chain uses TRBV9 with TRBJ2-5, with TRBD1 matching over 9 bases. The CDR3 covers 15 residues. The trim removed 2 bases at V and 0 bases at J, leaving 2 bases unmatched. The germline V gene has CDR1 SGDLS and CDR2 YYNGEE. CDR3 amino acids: CASSVTGGDQETQYF. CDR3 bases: TGTGCCAGCAGCGTGACAGGGGGGGACCAAGAGACCCAGTACTTC.

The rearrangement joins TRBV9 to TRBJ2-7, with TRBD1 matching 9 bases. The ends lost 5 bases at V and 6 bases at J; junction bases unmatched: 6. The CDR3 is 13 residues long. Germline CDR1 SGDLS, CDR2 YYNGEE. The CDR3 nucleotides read TGTGCCAGCAGTCAAGGACAGGGGCGCGAGCAGTACTTC. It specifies CASSQGQGREQYF.

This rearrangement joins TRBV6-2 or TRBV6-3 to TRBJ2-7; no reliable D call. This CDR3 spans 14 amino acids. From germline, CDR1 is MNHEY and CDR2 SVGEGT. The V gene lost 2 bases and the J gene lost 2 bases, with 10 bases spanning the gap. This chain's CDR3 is CASSYGTIPYEQYF. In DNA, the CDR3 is TGTGCCAGCAGTTACGGCACTATTCCCTACGAGCAGTACTTC.